This entry concerns a single T cell receptor beta chain. Its antigen remains unknown. Germline-derived CDR1 and CDR2 are SGHRS and YFSETQ. The CDR3 spans 15 residues. The data derive from a study of T cells expressing NK-cell markers. Study-level results: A range of 1.0-7.0% of CD8+ T cells consisted of dominant NKG2C+ clonotypes in about six donors. The leading position in the CD3+CD56-NKG2C+ fraction of several donors also went to these clonotypes.

From the 5' RACE reads, TCRdb lists one entry per CDR3 protein and no DNA. The sample features roughly 350,000 distinct CDR3 sequences, with over 4% in its top ten. Sequencing used blood T cells: a sorted CD56 or NKG2C T cell subset, CD4+ or CD8+ T cells, or bulk PBMC T cells (not recorded which). This TCR was recovered from a man aged 18-75 years in good health. V gene TRBV5-1 combines with J gene TRBJ2-7; TCRdb reports TRBD1, a call that lacks DNA to check it against. The CDR3 spells CASSSGGGFSYEQYF. Based on the CDR3 plus reference TRBV5-1 and TRBJ2-7, the full variable domain is KAGVTQTPRYLIKTRGQQVTLSCSPISGHRSVSWYQQTPGQGLQFLFEYFSETQRNKGNFPGRFSGRQFSNSRSEMNVSTLELGDSALYLCASSSGGGFSYEQYFGPGTRLTVT.